This T cell receptor (beta chain) is drawn from a study of blood T cell repertoires in COVID-19 (dated by TCRdb to 2018 to 2020). Regarding the research as a whole: The collaborator samples originated in the United States, Italy and Spain and spanned the acute and convalescent phases of COVID-19. The dataset comprised deeply sampled blood TCRbeta repertoires from subjects exposed to, actively infected with, or recovered from COVID-19. The material from the prospective study consisted of cDNA or gDNA derived from T cells, B-cell-depleted T cells, or PBMCs. The repertoires were released in a freely available public database intended as a resource for research on the immune response to SARS-CoV-2. The samples were drawn from the first 160 participants of the ongoing ImmuneRACE study and from over a thousand subjects provided by 6 global collaborators. Where HLA class I and class II types were available, the types were taken from metadata supplied by the sample provider, not from assay-based typing. A de-identified subject ID, COVID-19 status, age in years and sex were almost always included in the sample metadata. Results the study describes overall, beyond this receptor: The quantity of clinical and demographic metadata differed by source and by participant and was supplied without curation.

In the germline V gene, CDR1 corresponds to SGHNT and CDR2 to YENEEA. Trimming costs V 1 base and J 2 bases, and their ends lie 5 bases apart. The CDR3 has 13 amino acids, counting the end cysteine and phenylalanine. Here the CDR3 DNA is all that survives: 39 bases in frame from base 1. Collaborating institutions collected whole blood in K2EDTA tubes following their own protocols. For TCRbeta analysis, collaborators shipped samples as frozen whole blood, isolated PBMCs, or DNA extracted from either of those sample types. TCRbeta CDR3 regions were amplified from genomic DNA by means of the immunoSEQ Assay, a bias-controlled multiplex PCR. In the original analysis: The number of nucleated cells in each sample was estimated from the amplification of reference gene primers within the assay. To quantify the absolute abundance of each unique TCRbeta CDR3 rearrangement, sequence reads were collapsed and filtered. For each sample, productive Simpson clonality was calculated as the square root of Simpson's diversity index across productive rearrangements. What TCRdb holds here is the immuneACCESS table cut down to in-frame rearrangements. Part of the clones is not present; checked against another copy, under half of the missing clones reflect an unresolved V gene, and the others are unexplained. V and J calls plus clone size are reproduced from that table; the DNA served to infer D and trimming. The sample has 150,000 to 180,000 clones on record, about 79% of them singletons. The ten largest clones add up to roughly 9.8% of the sample.

To note about this clone: Its antigen has not been determined. Base qualities are not provided; no much larger clone lies one nucleotide away.

The TCR was taken from a woman between 50 and 59 years old with acute or convalescent COVID-19. The sample taken for sequencing was peripheral blood. The chain joins TRBV11-3 to TRBJ2-5; the D gene cannot be resolved reliably. The bases read TGTGCCAGCAGCTTAGGTCAGCAAGAGACCCAGTACTTC. This gives the protein CASSLGQQETQYF. Joined to the reference TRBV11-3 and TRBJ2-5 proteins, this CDR3 gives the full variable domain: EAGVVQSPRYKIIEKKQPVAFWCNPISGHNTLYWYLQNLGQGPELLIRYENEEAVDDSQLPKDRFSAERLKGVDSTLKIQPAELGDSAVYLCASSLGQQETQYFGPGTRLLVL.